The source of this TCR beta chain is a study of technical replicates of blood from several donors. This CDR3 comprises 17 residues. V was shortened by 4 bases and J by 0 bases, with 15 bases between the two germline ends. CDR1 and CDR2 (germline): SEHNR, FQNEAQ (reference sequence). Sequencing was performed with immunoSEQ multiplex PCR; in TCRdb, only in-frame clones are kept and a portion is missing. The top ten hold around 0.21% of the sample, which has some 99,000 clones, roughly 96% seen once. The origin of this receptor is a human donor in good health. Sequencing was performed on T cells isolated from PBMCs. This sequence joins TRBV7-9 and TRBJ1-4, with D unresolved. CDR3: CASSSGGLTATNEKLFF. The CDR3 DNA reads as TGTGCCAGCAGCTCCGGCGGACTGACGGCAACTAATGAAAAACTGTTTTTT. The full variable domain, in which reference TRBV7-9 and TRBJ1-4 provide the parts outside the CDR3, is DTGVSQNPRHKITKRGQNVTFRCDPISEHNRLYWYRQTLGQGPEFLTYFQNEAQLEKSRLLSDRFSAERPKGSFSTLEIQRTEQGDSAMYLCASSSGGLTATNEKLFFGSGTQLSVL.